These T cell receptor beta chains were read from a single sample in a study of blood T cell repertoires in COVID-19. TCRdb keeps only in-frame clones here, not all; method: immunoSEQ multiplex PCR. The sample has about 23,000 clones, 70% to 90% seen once; the top ten hold 15% to 20%. The sequenced sample was peripheral blood. These receptors came from a human donor with acute or convalescent COVID-19. The donor label of this sample is uncertain. The CDR3 runs from the conserved cysteine through the conserved F or W. The D gene is left open where the match is weak. A row's size may be missing; if present it is once, few, many or a size class.

TRBJ2-2	NA	NA	TRBV5-1	CASIRVSPGELFF	TGCGCCAGCATACGGGTAAGCCCCGGGGAGCTGTTTTTT
TRBJ1-2	TRBD1	NA	TRBV5-4	CASSRVGQGAGGYTF	TGTGCCAGCAGTAGGGTTGGGCAGGGGGCAGGAGGCTACACCTTC
TRBJ1-3	TRBD1	NA	TRBV10-3	CATEQGMEGNTIYF	TGTGCCACCGAACAGGGGATGGAAGGAAACACCATATATTTT
TRBJ1-1	TRBD1	NA	TRBV3-1/TRBV3-2	CASRARWTGSTEAFF	TGTGCCAGCCGCGCGAGGTGGACAGGGAGTACTGAAGCTTTCTTT
TRBJ2-2	TRBD1	NA	TRBV18	CASSDRDAGELFF	TGTGCCAGCTCGGACAGGGATGCCGGGGAGCTGTTTTTT
TRBJ2-2	TRBD2	once	TRBV9	CASSAAPGGRRTGELFF	TGTGCCAGCAGCGCCGCCCCGGGGGGACGGCGCACCGGGGAGCTGTTTTTT
TRBJ1-2	TRBD1	NA	TRBV27	CASSYRSGQVNYGYTF	TGTGCCAGCAGTTACCGATCGGGACAGGTTAACTATGGCTACACCTTC
TRBJ1-1	NA	NA	TRBV11-3	CASSLLIETEAFF	TGTGCCAGCAGCTTGTTGATTGAGACTGAAGCTTTCTTT
TRBJ2-3	NA	NA	TRBV19	CASQGSGDTQYF	TGTGCCAGTCAGGGATCTGGAGATACGCAGTATTTT
TRBJ1-4	NA	once	TRBV6-4	CASSEEHGEKLFF	TGTGCCAGCAGTGAAGAACATGGCGAAAAACTGTTTTTT
TRBJ2-1	NA	NA	TRBV21-1	CASSKARDRLSSSYNEQFF	TGTGCCAGCAGCAAAGCCCGGGACAGGTTATCGAGCTCCTACAATGAGCAGTTCTTC
TRBJ1-4	NA	NA	TRBV7-9	CASSFGDATNEKLFF	TGTGCCAGCAGCTTCGGGGATGCAACTAATGAAAAACTGTTTTTT
TRBJ2-2	TRBD2	NA	TRBV5-5	CASSLDLGRAFGELFF	TGTGCCAGCAGCTTGGATCTCGGGAGGGCCTTCGGGGAGCTGTTTTTT
TRBJ2-1	TRBD1	NA	TRBV19	CASSPRDSSYNEQFF	TGTGCCAGTAGTCCAAGGGACAGCTCCTACAATGAGCAGTTCTTC
TRBJ2-3	TRBD2	once	TRBV5-4	CASSLTRGGQEYF	TGTGCCAGCAGCTTGACGCGGGGGGGCCAGGAGTATTTT
TRBJ2-5	NA	NA	TRBV30	CASPAEGQTQYF	TGTGCCTCCCCGGCAGAGGGTCAGACCCAGTACTTC
TRBJ2-2	TRBD1	few	TRBV19	CASSMTGQSLTGELFF	TGTGCCAGTAGTATGACGGGACAGTCCCTCACCGGGGAGCTGTTTTTT
TRBJ2-5	TRBD1	NA	TRBV10-3	CAIGADRGQETQYF	TGTGCCATCGGGGCAGACAGGGGGCAAGAGACCCAGTACTTC
TRBJ1-3	TRBD1	NA	TRBV7-9	CASSLRSRDRGNTIYF	TGTGCCAGCAGCTTAAGGTCGCGGGACAGAGGAAACACCATATATTTT
TRBJ2-3	NA	once	TRBV30	CAWSVGSTSDTQYF	TGTGCCTGGAGTGTAGGTAGCACGTCAGATACGCAGTATTTT